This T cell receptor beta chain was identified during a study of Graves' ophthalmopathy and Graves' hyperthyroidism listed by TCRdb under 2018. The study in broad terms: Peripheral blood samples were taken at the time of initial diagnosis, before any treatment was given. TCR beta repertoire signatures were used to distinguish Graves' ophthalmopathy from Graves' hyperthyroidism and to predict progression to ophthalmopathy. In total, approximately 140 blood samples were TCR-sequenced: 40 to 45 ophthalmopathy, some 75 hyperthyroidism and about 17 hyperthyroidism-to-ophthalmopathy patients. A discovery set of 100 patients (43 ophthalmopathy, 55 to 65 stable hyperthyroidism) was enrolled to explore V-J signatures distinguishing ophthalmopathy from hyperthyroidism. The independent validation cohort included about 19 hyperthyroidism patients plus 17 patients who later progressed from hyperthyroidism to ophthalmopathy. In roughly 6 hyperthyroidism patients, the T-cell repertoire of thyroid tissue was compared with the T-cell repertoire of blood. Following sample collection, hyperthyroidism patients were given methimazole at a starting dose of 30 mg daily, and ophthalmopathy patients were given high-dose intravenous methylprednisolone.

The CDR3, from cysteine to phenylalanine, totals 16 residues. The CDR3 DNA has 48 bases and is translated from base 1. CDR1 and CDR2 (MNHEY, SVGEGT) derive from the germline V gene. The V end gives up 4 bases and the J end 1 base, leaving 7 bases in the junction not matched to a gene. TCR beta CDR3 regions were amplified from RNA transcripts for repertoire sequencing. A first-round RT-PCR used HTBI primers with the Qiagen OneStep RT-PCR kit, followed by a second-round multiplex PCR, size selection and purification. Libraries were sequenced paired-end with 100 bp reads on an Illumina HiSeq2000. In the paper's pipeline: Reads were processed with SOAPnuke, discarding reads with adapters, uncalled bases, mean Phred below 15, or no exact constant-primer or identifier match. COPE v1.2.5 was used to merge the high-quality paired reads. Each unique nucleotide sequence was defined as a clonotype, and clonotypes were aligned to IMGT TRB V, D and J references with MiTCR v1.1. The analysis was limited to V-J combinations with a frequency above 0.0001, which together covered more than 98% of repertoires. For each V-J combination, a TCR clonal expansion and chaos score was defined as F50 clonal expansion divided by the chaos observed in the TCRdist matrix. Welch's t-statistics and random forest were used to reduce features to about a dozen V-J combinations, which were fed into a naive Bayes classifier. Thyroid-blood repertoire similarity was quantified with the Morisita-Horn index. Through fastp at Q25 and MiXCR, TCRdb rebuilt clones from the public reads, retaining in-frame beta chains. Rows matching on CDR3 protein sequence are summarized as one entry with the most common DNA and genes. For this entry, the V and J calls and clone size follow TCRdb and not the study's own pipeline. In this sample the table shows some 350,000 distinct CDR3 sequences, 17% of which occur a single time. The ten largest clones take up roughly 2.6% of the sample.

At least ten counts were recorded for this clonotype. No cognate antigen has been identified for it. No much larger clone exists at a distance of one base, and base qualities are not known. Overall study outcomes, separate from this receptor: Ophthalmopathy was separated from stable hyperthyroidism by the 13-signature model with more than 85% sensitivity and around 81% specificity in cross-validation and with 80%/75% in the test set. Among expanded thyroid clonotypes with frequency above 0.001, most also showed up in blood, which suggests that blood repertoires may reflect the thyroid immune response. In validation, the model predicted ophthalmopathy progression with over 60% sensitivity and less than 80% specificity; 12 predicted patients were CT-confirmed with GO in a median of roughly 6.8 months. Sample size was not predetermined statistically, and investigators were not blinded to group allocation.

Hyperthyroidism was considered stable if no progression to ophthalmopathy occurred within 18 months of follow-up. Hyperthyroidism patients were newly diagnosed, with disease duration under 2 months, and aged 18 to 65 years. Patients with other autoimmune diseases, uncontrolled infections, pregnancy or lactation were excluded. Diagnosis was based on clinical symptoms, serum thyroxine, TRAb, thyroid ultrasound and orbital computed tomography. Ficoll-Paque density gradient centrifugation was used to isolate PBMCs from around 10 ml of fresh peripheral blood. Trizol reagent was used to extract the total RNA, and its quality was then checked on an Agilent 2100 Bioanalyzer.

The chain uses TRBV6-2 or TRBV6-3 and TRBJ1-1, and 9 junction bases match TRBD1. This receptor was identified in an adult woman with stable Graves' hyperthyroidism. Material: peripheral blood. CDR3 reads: CASSFGTGTPNTEAFF. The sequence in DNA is TGTGCCAGCAGTTTCGGGACAGGGACACCGAACACTGAAGCTTTCTTT.